This is a list of T cell receptor beta chains from one sample in a study of identifying expanded T cells in peripheral blood. Data came from immunoSEQ multiplex PCR; TCRdb stores just in-frame clones and leaves some out. The sample contains some 99,000 clones, 88% of which appear only once. The sample was blood. The source is a person aged 18 to 70 in good health. Both conserved end residues are part of each CDR3. D genes are given only for firm matches. Clone size is shown for a subset of rows, as once, few, many or a class of expanded clone.

>-|TRBV5-6|-|TRBJ1-1
TGTGCCAGCAGCTTTTCTGGCACTGAAGCTTTCTTT
CASSFSGTEAFF
>-|TRBV6-5|-|TRBJ1-1
TGTGCCAGCAGACTTCAGGGGCACACTGAAGCTTTCTTT
CASRLQGHTEAFF
>-|TRBV7-6|-|TRBJ2-1
TGTGCCAGCAGCCCCCACCACGGGGCAGGCAATGAGCAGTTCTTC
CASSPHHGAGNEQFF
>-|TRBV7-9|TRBD2|TRBJ2-5
TGTGCCAGCAGCCATTGGGCGGGATTAGCGGGAGAAGGAGAGACCCAGTACTTC
CASSHWAGLAGEGETQYF
>-|TRBV28|-|TRBJ1-5
TGTGCCAGCAGTCCCTCGGGAAGGGGGGATCAGCCCCAGCATTTT
CASSPSGRGDQPQHF
>-|TRBV7-9|TRBD1|TRBJ2-1
TGTGCCAGCAGCTTCATGGCCGGGACAGGGGGCAATGAGCAGTTCTTC
CASSFMAGTGGNEQFF
>-|TRBV5-1|-|TRBJ1-1
TGCGCCAGCAGCTTGTGGGGGGCGAACACTGAAGCTTTCTTT
CASSLWGANTEAFF
>few|TRBV28|TRBD1|TRBJ1-5
TGTGCCAGCAGTCCCCAGGACAGGACATTAGCTAGCAATCAGCCCCAGCATTTT
CASSPQDRTLASNQPQHF
>-|TRBV5-1|-|TRBJ2-5
TGCGCCAGCAGCCCGTCGGGAGAGACCCAGTACTTC
CASSPSGETQYF
>-|TRBV5-4|TRBD2|TRBJ2-3
TGTGCCAGCAGCCCTAGCGGGGGGGCCGGAGATACGCAGTATTTT
CASSPSGGAGDTQYF
>once|TRBV11-1|TRBD1|TRBJ1-4
TGTGCCAGCAGCACCCAGGGGGGCACTAATGAAAAACTGTTTTTT
CASSTQGGTNEKLFF
>-|TRBV11-2|TRBD1|TRBJ2-7
TGTGCCAGCAGCTTAGACCCAGGGGGCATAAGGACCGAGCAGTACTTC
CASSLDPGGIRTEQYF
>-|TRBV9|-|TRBJ2-1
TGTGCCAGCAGCGTAGAGGAGGGAAGCGGTTACTCCTACAATGAGCAGTTCTTC
CASSVEEGSGYSYNEQFF
>-|TRBV7-6|-|TRBJ2-7
TGTGCCAGCAGCTTAGGCAGGTGGAGCTCCTACGAGCAGTACTTC
CASSLGRWSSYEQYF
>-|TRBV6-6|-|TRBJ1-1
TGTGCCAGCAGTTACTCGGGGTATAGGGGCACTGAAGCTTTCTTT
CASSYSGYRGTEAFF
>-|TRBV2|-|TRBJ2-3
TGTGCCAGCAGTGCTATGACAGGATTTTCAGATACGCAGTATTTT
CASSAMTGFSDTQYF
>-|TRBV7-9|TRBD1|TRBJ2-5
TGTGCCAGCACGTGGACAGGGAAGGAAGAGACCCAGTACTTC
CASTWTGKEETQYF
>-|TRBV19|-|TRBJ1-4
TGTGCCAGTAGTCCTCGGACAGCAACTAATGAAAAACTGTTTTTT
CASSPRTATNEKLFF
>few|TRBV5-6|-|TRBJ2-7
TGTGCCAGCCAAGCAGGGGTGGCCTACGAGCAGTACTTC
CASQAGVAYEQYF
>-|TRBV29-1|-|TRBJ2-7
TGCAGCGCCCGGCACGGGAACCACGAGCAGTACTTC
CSARHGNHEQYF
>-|TRBV6-1|-|TRBJ2-1
TGTGCCAGCAGTGAAGGCCGGGGTATCCTCTACAATGAGCAGTTCTTC
CASSEGRGILYNEQFF
>-|TRBV25-1|-|TRBJ2-6
TGTGCCAGCAGTGAAGTTTTTAGGGGGGCCAACGTCCTGACTTTC
CASSEVFRGANVLTF